Below are 9 T cell receptor beta chains sequenced from a single sample in a study of blood T cell repertoires in COVID-19. Assay: immunoSEQ multiplex PCR; the TCRdb copy retains only in-frame clones and omits some. The profile covers about 160,000 clones, with 65% to 90% appearing a single time and 2.5% to 4% taken by the ten largest. What was sequenced was peripheral blood. Every receptor here comes from a man between 65 and 85 years old with acute or convalescent COVID-19.

This clone was counted ten times or more. This chain joins TRBV5-5 and TRBJ2-6; D is unclear. CDR3 length equals 18 residues. V lost 0 bases to trimming and J lost 0 bases, with 13 bases between them. The germline V gene encodes CDR1 SGHKS and CDR2 YYEKEE (reference sequence). The chain's CDR3 is CASSLGAASTSGANVLTF. CDR3 DNA: TGTGCCAGCAGCTTGGGGGCCGCCTCGACCTCTGGGGCCAACGTCCTGACTTTC.

The rearrangement uses TRBV5-1 and TRBJ2-7; 8 positions match TRBD2. The CDR3 loop spans 15 amino acids. Germline values: CDR1 SGHRS, CDR2 YFSETQ. J lost 1 base, V lost 4 bases, and 7 bases had no gene match. The CDR3 sequence: CASSTGTSGSYEQYF. The CDR3 DNA reads TGCGCCAGCAGCACCGGGACTAGTGGTTCCTACGAGCAGTACTTC.

The chain combines TRBV6-5 with TRBJ2-1, with 9 bases matching TRBD2. The germline V gene has CDR1 MNHEY and CDR2 SVGAGI. V trimming: 5 bases; J trimming: 15 bases; junction bases outside the gene matches: 14. The CDR3 contains 14 residues. CDR3 bases: TGTGCCAGCAGTCCCGGACTAGCGTTAATCAGGAGGTTCTTC. This encodes CASSPGLALIRRFF.

This clone came up many times. The genes are TRBV28 and TRBJ1-5, with D perhaps matching TRBD1 (6 bases). The CDR3 totals 17 residues. CDR1 MDHEN and CDR2 SYDVKM come from the germline V gene. V was clipped by 3 bases and J by 0 bases, with 15 bases between them. The CDR3 nucleotides are TGTGCCAGCAGTTTTGGTGGGGGCGGCTTTAGCAATCAGCCCCAGCATTTT. Its translation: CASSFGGGGFSNQPQHF.

V and J are TRBV28 and TRBJ1-5; D gene unclear. Germline assignment: CDR1 MDHEN and CDR2 SYDVKM. The V end lost 5 bases, the J end lost 0 bases, and 5 bases lay between the germline ends. The CDR3 sequence is 13 residues long. The CDR3 DNA reads as TGTGCCAGCAGTCTAGATAGCAATCAGCCCCAGCATTTT. It codes for CASSLDSNQPQHF.

This sequence joins TRBV7-3 and TRBJ2-3, with 13 bases lining up with TRBD2. This CDR3 contains 16 residues. Looked up from germline, CDR1 is SGHTA and CDR2 is FQGTGA. V was clipped by 4 bases and J by 6 bases; unmatched bases: 7. CDR3 DNA sequence: TGTGCCAGCAGCTCTCGGACTAGCGGGAGTTCGGATACGCAGTATTTT. It yields the protein CASSSRTSGSSDTQYF.

V and J are TRBV27 and TRBJ2-3; tentatively, D is TRBD1 (6 bases). This CDR3 is 15 amino acids long. Germline CDR1 and CDR2: MNHEY and SMNVEV (reference sequence). The V end lost 0 bases, the J end lost 1 base, and 8 bases lay between the germline ends. CDR3 sequence: CASSLSRTGTDTQYF. Here the CDR3 DNA reads TGTGCCAGCAGTTTATCTCGGACAGGCACAGATACGCAGTATTTT.

The chain employs TRBV11-3 and TRBJ1-6; a possible D gene is TRBD1 (6 bases). Germline loops: CDR1 SGHNT, CDR2 YENEEA. The CDR3 is 13 amino acids. The germline V and J ends were trimmed by 3 bases and 7 bases, with 7 bases remaining between them. CDR3 nucleotide sequence: TGTGCCAGCAGCTTCACAGGGAATTCACCCCTCCACTTT. Its protein product is CASSFTGNSPLHF.

This chain uses TRBV30 with TRBJ1-2; 7 bases match TRBD1. Germline V gives CDR1 GTSNPN, CDR2 SVGIG (reference sequence). V trimming: 3 bases; J trimming: 3 bases; junction bases outside the gene matches: 7. The CDR3 runs 14 residues. The CDR3 sequence: CAWSHRGGDYGYTF. The CDR3 region has the DNA TGTGCCTGGAGCCACAGGGGCGGCGACTATGGCTACACCTTC.